This paragraph covers one T cell receptor beta chain sequence. Here immunoSEQ multiplex PCR was the method, and the copy in TCRdb shows in-frame clones only, minus some. The profile shows some 530,000 clones, 70% to 80% of them singletons. The data were taken from a study of shared clonotypes between healthy human individuals. Healthy and HIV-negative, the adult donors had no recent acute infections or vaccinations. The donor cohort consisted entirely of Caucasian adults residing in Nashville, Tennessee. The CDR3 runs 15 residues. Trimming took 4 bases from V and 0 from J; bases not matched to a gene: 9. CDR1 is SQVTM and CDR2 is ANQGSEA in the germline V gene.

V and J are TRBV29-1 and TRBJ2-7, with 7 bases that match TRBD2. Material for sequencing was PBMCs. This clonotype was sampled from a woman aged 35 to 49 in good health. Some clones in this sample may be carry-over from other donors' samples. The CDR3 is CSVGSDASGSYEQYF. The CDR3 DNA sequence: TGCAGCGTTGGCAGCGATGCTAGCGGCTCCTACGAGCAGTACTTC.